This is a list of T cell receptor beta chains from one sample in a study of T-cell reconstitution after alpha-beta-depleted transplantation in children. TCRdb re-analysed the PCR reads in MiXCR, keeping a single row per CDR3 protein. The table records a few hundred thousand distinct CDR3 sequences, roughly a quarter of them present only once. The source was PBMCs, mostly from graft donor cells, collected 360 days after TCRalphabeta/CD19-depleted stem cell transplant. The source of these receptors is a female patient aged 2-15 years who had a stem cell transplant for congenital amegakaryocytic thrombocytopenia, so the T cells may come from the graft donor. Both conserved end residues are part of each CDR3. A D gene is named only where the DNA matches it firmly. The size field is filled for only some rows; it gives once, few, many or a size class.

v_gene: TRBV29-1; abundance: NA; j_gene: TRBJ2-2; d_gene: TRBD1; CDR3nt: TGCAGCGCTGGACAGGGTTACACCGGGGAGCTGTTTTTT; CDR3aa: CSAGQGYTGELFF
v_gene: TRBV20-1; abundance: NA; j_gene: TRBJ2-1; d_gene: NA; CDR3nt: TGCAGTGCTACGAGGGTCCCCCTTAACAATGAGCAGTTCTTC; CDR3aa: CSATRVPLNNEQFF
v_gene: TRBV12-3/TRBV12-4; abundance: NA; j_gene: TRBJ1-2; d_gene: NA; CDR3nt: TGTGCCAGCAGTTTAGACGGGGGCGAAATAGGTGGTGGCTACACCTTC; CDR3aa: CASSLDGGEIGGGYTF
v_gene: TRBV12-3/TRBV12-4; abundance: many; j_gene: TRBJ2-7; d_gene: NA; CDR3nt: TGTGCCAGCAGACAAAATCCTAGGTCCGAGCAGTACTTC; CDR3aa: CASRQNPRSEQYF
v_gene: TRBV20-1; abundance: NA; j_gene: TRBJ2-1; d_gene: NA; CDR3nt: TGCAGTGCTTTCTCGGACAGAGACTACAATGAGCAGTTCTTC; CDR3aa: CSAFSDRDYNEQFF
v_gene: TRBV6-1; abundance: few; j_gene: TRBJ1-6; d_gene: TRBD1; CDR3nt: TGTGCCAGCTGGGCCGGGACAGGGGGCTATTCACCCCTCCACTTT; CDR3aa: CASWAGTGGYSPLHF
v_gene: TRBV2; abundance: few; j_gene: TRBJ2-7; d_gene: NA; CDR3nt: TGTGCCAGCAGGATGGACAGCTACGAGCAGTACTTC; CDR3aa: CASRMDSYEQYF
v_gene: TRBV11-2; abundance: few; j_gene: TRBJ1-4; d_gene: NA; CDR3nt: TGTGCCAGCAGCTTAATTCCAACAGGGAGTGAAAAACTGTTTTTT; CDR3aa: CASSLIPTGSEKLFF
v_gene: TRBV9; abundance: NA; j_gene: TRBJ2-5; d_gene: TRBD2; CDR3nt: TGTGCCAGCAGCGCACGGCGCACGGGAGGCCAAGAGACCCAGTACTTC; CDR3aa: CASSARRTGGQETQYF
v_gene: TRBV10-3; abundance: NA; j_gene: TRBJ1-5; d_gene: TRBD1; CDR3nt: TGTGCCATCAGTCAAGACAGGGACAATCAGCCCCAGCATTTT; CDR3aa: CAISQDRDNQPQHF
v_gene: TRBV12-3/TRBV12-4; abundance: NA; j_gene: TRBJ1-2; d_gene: NA; CDR3nt: TGTGCCAGCAGTTGGGGTGCGGGGTATGGCTACACCTTC; CDR3aa: CASSWGAGYGYTF
v_gene: TRBV20-1; abundance: few; j_gene: TRBJ2-7; d_gene: TRBD2; CDR3nt: TGCAGTGCTAGTGGGACTAGCGGGAGGGCTCGGGACGACGAGCAGTACTTC; CDR3aa: CSASGTSGRARDDEQYF